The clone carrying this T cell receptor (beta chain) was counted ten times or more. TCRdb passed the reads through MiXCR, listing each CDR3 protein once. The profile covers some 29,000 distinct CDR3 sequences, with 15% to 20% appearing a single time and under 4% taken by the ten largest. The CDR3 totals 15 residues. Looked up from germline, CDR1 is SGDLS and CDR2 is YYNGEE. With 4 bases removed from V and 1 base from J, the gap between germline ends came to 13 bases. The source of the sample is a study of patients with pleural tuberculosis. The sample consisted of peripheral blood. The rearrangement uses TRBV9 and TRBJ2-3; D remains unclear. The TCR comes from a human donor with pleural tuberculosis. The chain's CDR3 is CASSPRAERTDTQYF. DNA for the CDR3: TGTGCCAGCAGCCCCCGGGCGGAGCGCACAGATACGCAGTATTTT.